This T cell receptor beta chain was found in a study of blood T cell repertoires in COVID-19 (dated by TCRdb to the early 2020s). With regard to the full study: Samples from collaborators originated in the United States, Italy and Spain and spanned both the acute and convalescent phases of COVID-19. The prospective study material was composed of cDNA or gDNA derived from T cells, B-cell-depleted T cells, or PBMCs. The dataset comprised deeply sampled blood TCRbeta repertoires from subjects exposed to, actively infected with, or recovered from COVID-19. The repertoires were released in a freely available public database intended as a resource for research on the immune response to SARS-CoV-2. Samples came from the ongoing ImmuneRACE study (first 160 participants) plus 1,254 subjects from 6 global collaborators. The sample metadata nearly always contained a de-identified subject ID, COVID-19 status, age in years and sex. HLA class I and class II types, where available, came from metadata supplied by the sample provider rather than from assay-based typing. Results and caveats for the whole study, not just this receptor: Clinical and demographic metadata were provided uncurated, with the amount varying by source and participant.

Turning to this clone: The antigen this receptor binds is unknown. One base away there is no much larger clone; base qualities are not given.

TCRbeta CDR3 regions were amplified from genomic DNA using the immunoSEQ Assay, a bias-controlled multiplex PCR. As for the authors' bioinformatics: Within the assay, amplification of reference gene primers was used to estimate how many nucleated cells each sample contained. Sequence reads were collapsed and filtered to measure the absolute abundance of every unique TCRbeta CDR3 rearrangement. For each sample, productive Simpson clonality was calculated as the square root of Simpson's diversity index over productive rearrangements. Entries here come from immuneACCESS through TCRdb and include only in-frame sequences with V and J called. Some clones fail to appear in such tables; in the studies checked, an unresolved V gene covers under half of the shortfall, and the cause of the remainder is unknown. Clone size and the V and J calls come from that table; the DNA yielded D and trimming. This sample is represented by around 130,000 clones; approximately 85% of them were singletons. In total, the top ten clones hold roughly 4% of the sample.

Whole blood was collected in K2EDTA tubes by collaborating institutions according to the institutions' own protocols. For TCRbeta analysis, collaborators shipped samples as frozen whole blood, isolated PBMCs, or DNA extracted from either of those sample types. Reading the germline V gene gives CDR1 SGHAT and CDR2 FQNNGV. From the cysteine through the phenylalanine, the CDR3 covers 16 amino acids. The CDR3 DNA has 48 bases and is translated from base 1. Germline trimming: 4 bases from V, 3 bases from J; junction bases outside gene matches: 7. Material for sequencing was peripheral blood. The sequence joins TRBV11-2 to TRBJ1-3, and 9 junction bases match TRBD1. The clonotype was recovered from a woman over 75 with acute or convalescent COVID-19. The DNA is as follows: TGTGCCAGCAGCTCGGTGGGACAGGGCTTTGGAAACACCATATATTTT. Its translation reads: CASSSVGQGFGNTIYF.